This T cell receptor (beta chain) was retrieved from a study of blood T cells in healthy people across ages. The sample holds a few counts of this clonotype. The V end was cut by 1 base, the J end by 3 bases, with 10 bases between. The CDR3 sequence is 14 residues long. The germline V gene has CDR1 MGHRA and CDR2 YSYEKL. The second PCR ran roughly 6 to 11 cycles with a sample-barcoded 5' primer and J-beta primers. TCRdb redid the calling of the 5' RACE reads with MiXCR, one entry per CDR3 protein. The data show about 1.6 million distinct CDR3 sequences, with approximately 32% seen just once and about 11% held by the top ten.

The chain links TRBV4-1 to TRBJ2-7, with D perhaps TRBD1 (5 bases). This receptor was identified in a woman aged 25 to 45 in good health. The specimen sequenced was blood. The CDR3 DNA follows: TGCGCCAGCAGCCAAGTACAGGCCCTCTACGAGCAGTACTTC. Its translation: CASSQVQALYEQYF.